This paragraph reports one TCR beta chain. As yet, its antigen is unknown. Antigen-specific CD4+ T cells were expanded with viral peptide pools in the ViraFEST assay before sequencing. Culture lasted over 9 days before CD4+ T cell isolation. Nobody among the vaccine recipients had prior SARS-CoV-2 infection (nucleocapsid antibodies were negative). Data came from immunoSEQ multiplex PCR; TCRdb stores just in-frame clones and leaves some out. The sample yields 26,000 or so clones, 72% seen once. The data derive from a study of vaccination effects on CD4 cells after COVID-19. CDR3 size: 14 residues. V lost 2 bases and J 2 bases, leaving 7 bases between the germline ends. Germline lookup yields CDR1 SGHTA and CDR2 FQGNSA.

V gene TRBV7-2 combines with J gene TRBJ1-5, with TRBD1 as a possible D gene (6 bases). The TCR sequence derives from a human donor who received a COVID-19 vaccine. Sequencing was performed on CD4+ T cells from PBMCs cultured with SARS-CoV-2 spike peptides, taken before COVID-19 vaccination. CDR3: CASSLPGGNQPQHF. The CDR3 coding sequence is TGTGCCAGCAGCTTACCAGGGGGCAATCAGCCCCAGCATTTT.